The 11 T cell receptor beta chains listed next were all sequenced from one sample in a study of glioma-infiltrating T cells. Using RNA template, CDR3s of TCR alpha and beta were amplified with iRepertoire arm-PCR. One entry per CDR3 protein, called by TCRdb with MiXCR from the multiplex PCR reads. The repertoire consists of about 140,000 distinct CDR3 sequences, with 39% occurring once and the leading ten covering around 20%. The sequenced sample was glioma tissue, nonneoplastic brain tissue, or PBMCs (not recorded which). These receptors came from a human donor with low-grade glioma or glioblastoma, undergoing nonglioma brain surgery, or in good health (not recorded which).

This clonotype was picked up one time. The J gene is TRBJ1-1, the V gene TRBV11-1; TRBD1 might be the D (5 bases). Trimming shortened V by 5 bases and J by 7 bases, and 38 bases separated the two germline ends. CDR3 size: 21 residues. Germline lookup yields CDR1 SGHAT and CDR2 FQDESV (reference sequence). The CDR3 is CASSKNPGPDNRRVSEFEAFF. CDR3 nucleotides: TGTGCCAGCAGCAAAAACCCGGGGCCCGACAACCGCCGGGTCAGTGAATTTGAAGCTTTCTTT.

This clonotype was seen many times. The gene calls are TRBV27 and TRBJ1-1; the D is unclear. This CDR3 has 14 residues. Germline lookup yields CDR1 MNHEY and CDR2 SMNVEV (reference sequence). With 2 bases removed from V and 1 base from J, the gap between germline ends came to 8 bases. The CDR3 DNA sequence: TGTGCCAGCAGTTTAAATGCTGCGAACACTGAAGCTTTCTTT. Its protein product is CASSLNAANTEAFF.

This clonotype was found a few times. The chain joins TRBV24-1 to TRBJ1-1, with D possibly matching TRBD1 (5 bases). The length of the CDR3 is 13 residues. Germline V lookup: CDR1 KGHDR, CDR2 SFDVKD. Trimming removed 5 bases from V and 7 bases from J, with 13 bases in between. The CDR3 DNA follows: TGTGCCACCAGTGCTATGACAGTATTTGAAGCTTTCTTT. It is translated as CATSAMTVFEAFF.

The chain links TRBV4-3 to TRBJ2-1, with D possibly being TRBD2 (5 bases). CDR3 length: 14 amino acids. The V end lost 0 bases, the J end lost 9 bases, and 12 bases lay between the germline ends. Germline CDR1 LGHNA, CDR2 YSLEER. CDR3 protein: CASSQDGLLGEQFF. CDR3 DNA: TGCGCCAGCAGCCAAGATGGACTCCTCGGTGAGCAGTTCTTC.

This chain links TRBV6-1 with TRBJ2-7; a possible D gene is TRBD1 (6 bases). V was clipped by 6 bases and J by 3 bases, with 12 bases between them. Germline CDR1 and CDR2: MNHNS and SASEGT. The CDR3 covers 13 residues. The CDR3 spells CASRRGRVYEQYF. The CDR3 DNA is TGTGCCAGCAGGAGGGGGAGAGTCTACGAGCAGTACTTC.

This chain connects TRBV28 to TRBJ2-1; 15 bases agree with TRBD2. Germline lookup yields CDR1 MDHEN and CDR2 SYDVKM. This CDR3 has 16 residues. V dropped 2 bases and J dropped 6; count of bases not matched to a gene: 2. In nucleotides, the CDR3 is TGTGCCAGCAGTTTAGGGACTAGCGGGGGGTTCAATGAGCAGTTCTTC. It yields the protein CASSLGTSGGFNEQFF.

V usage is TRBV20-1 and J usage is TRBJ2-3; 16 bases are a match to TRBD2. The CDR3 covers 18 residues. Germline CDR1 DFQATT, CDR2 SNEGSKA (reference sequence). The trim removed 8 bases at V and 1 base at J, leaving 12 bases unmatched. Written as DNA, the CDR3 is TGCAGTCCAGACGGGACTAGCGGGAGGGCCTTTCGCACAGATACGCAGTATTTT. Amino acid sequence: CSPDGTSGRAFRTDTQYF.

The V and J genes are TRBV20-1 and TRBJ2-3; no clear D gene. The V end lost 7 bases, the J end lost 5 bases, and 13 bases lay between the germline ends. Germline V gene lookup returns CDR1 DFQATT and CDR2 SNEGSKA (reference sequence). This CDR3 is built from 12 residues. CDR3 loop: CSEISRGDTQYF. The CDR3 nucleotides are TGCAGTGAAATCTCCAGAGGAGATACGCAGTATTTT.

The rearrangement joins TRBV9 to TRBJ1-1, with D perhaps TRBD1 (5 bases). V lost 4 bases, J lost 1 base, and 20 bases lay in between. CDR3 length: 17 residues. The V gene's germline CDR1 is SGDLS and CDR2 YYNGEE. CDR3 bases: TGTGCCAGCAGCCCCACCGGGACCCCCTACTCGAACACTGAAGCTTTCTTT. Amino acid sequence: CASSPTGTPYSNTEAFF.

There are a few counts of this clonotype. The J gene is TRBJ1-1, the V gene TRBV28, with a possible D match to TRBD1 (5 bases). Deletions cut 4 bases from V and 5 bases from J, with 23 bases between. Germline V gene lookup returns CDR1 MDHEN and CDR2 SYDVKM. There are 17 residues in the CDR3. The chain's CDR3 is CASSSPRVGVCWTEAFF. The CDR3 bases are TGTGCCAGCAGTTCCCCCAGGGTAGGGGTGTGTTGGACTGAAGCTTTCTTT.

The V call is TRBV6-5, the J call TRBJ1-3; no clear D gene. The ends were cut back, 3 bases at V and 0 bases at J, with 9 bases in the middle. The CDR3 contains 15 residues. From germline, CDR1 is MNHEY and CDR2 SVGAGI. In nucleotides, the CDR3 is TGTGCCAGCAGTTATCCTCGCACCTCTGGAAACACCATATATTTT. It yields the protein CASSYPRTSGNTIYF.